The clone carrying this T cell receptor (beta chain) appeared a few times. Its specificity is unknown. Germline CDR1 is KGHSH and CDR2 is LQKENI. CDR3 length: 15 amino acids. J gave up 5 bases and V 3 bases, and 8 bases lay outside the gene matches. This entry is derived from a study of early T cells in non-severe SARS-CoV-2 infection. Study findings and constraints: Comparison of clonotypes with VDJdb favored anti-spike CD8 responses while missing private and CD4 specificities.

TCRdb redid the calling of the 5' RACE reads with MiXCR, one entry per CDR3 protein. In the table there are under 140,000 distinct CDR3 sequences, 10% to 15% of which are singletons. This TCR was recovered from an adult who was a healthcare worker with PCR-confirmed SARS-CoV-2 infection or an uninfected control (not recorded which). This material consisted of whole blood, taken at baseline. The chain couples TRBV18 to TRBJ2-5; 8 positions agree with TRBD1. The CDR3 coding sequence is TGTGCCAGCTCACCGAGGACAGGGACGGAGGAGACCCAGTACTTC. Amino acid sequence: CASSPRTGTEETQYF.